Sequencing of this TCR beta chain was carried out in a study of cytomegalovirus exposure and HLA in healthy donors. V was clipped by 8 bases and J by 3 bases, with 11 bases between them. This CDR3 has 13 amino acids. Germline V gene data show CDR1 as MNHNS and CDR2 as SASEGT. Comments on this clone: The antigen remains undetermined.

PCR amplification relied on 60 Vbeta primers (plus 13 Jbeta primers). This table comes from immunoSEQ multiplex PCR, and its TCRdb copy is limited to in-frame clones, with some not included. The sample holds about 90,000 clones; 85% to 90% are singletons and the top ten take approximately 2.2%. Points from the study as a whole: By a later analysis, the bulk of CMV-associated TCR beta chains appeared HLA-restricted. TCR beta V- and J-gene trimming was later associated with a missense DCLRE1C variant. Researchers reportedly found TCR beta sequences accurately predicted most subjects' HLA-A and HLA-B alleles. Some TCR beta chains (164 of them) were listed as cytomegalovirus-associated.

This clonotype originated in a man aged 18 to 29 in good health and CMV-seronegative. The sequenced material came from PBMCs. The V and J genes are TRBV6-1 and TRBJ1-5; D gene ambiguous. In DNA, the CDR3 is TGTGCCAGCCACATGGGCAACAATCAGCCCCAGCATTTT. This codes for CASHMGNNQPQHF.